This T cell receptor (beta chain) was identified in a study of beta chain features in type 1 diabetes. Study-wide points: Sampled from patients, naive, central memory and Treg TCRB repertoires appeared more similar than those sampled from healthy donors. For TCRB rearrangement, an influence of HLA type remained unresolved here. Moderate but significant shortening of TCRB CDR3s was recorded in all four CD4+ subsets from Type 1 diabetes patients. Insertions at VDJ junctions were less frequent in type 1 diabetes patients. These patients also deleted more nucleotides at the same junctions.

As regards this clone: The antigen remains undetermined.

Expressed TCRB transcripts got sequenced, as all isolated RNA was reverse transcribed. Here immunoSEQ multiplex PCR was the method, and the copy in TCRdb shows in-frame clones only, minus some. This sample yields 20,000 to 30,000 clones, of which almost 50% are seen a single time; approximately 0.3% belongs to the top ten. This CDR3 has 15 residues. Germline CDR1 and CDR2: GTSNPN and SVGIG (reference sequence). With V trimmed by 5 bases and J by 5 bases, 8 bases remained unmatched. Only one heparinised blood draw was taken per donor, and its volume averaged about 116 mL. This receptor was taken from a man between 25 and 39 years old with type 1 diabetes. Material for sequencing was stem cell memory CD4+ T cells from blood. The chain links TRBV30 to TRBJ2-2; 10 positions match TRBD2. The CDR3 DNA reads TGTGCCTGGCAGCTAGCGGGAGCCTTAACCGGGGAGCTGTTTTTT. This translates into CAWQLAGALTGELFF.